This TCR beta chain is from a study of Graves' ophthalmopathy and Graves' hyperthyroidism. In germline, CDR1 is SQVTM, CDR2 ANQGSEA. The CDR3 runs to 12 residues. V was pared by 4 bases and J by 6 bases, with 4 bases of the junction left unmatched. Orbital computed tomography and thyroid ultrasound, along with TRAb, serum thyroxine and clinical symptoms, underpinned diagnosis. The authors amplified TCR beta CDR3 regions from RNA transcripts. RT-PCR in the first round used HTBI primers; a second-round multiplex PCR followed. TCRdb reanalysed the multiplex PCR reads using MiXCR and keeps one entry per CDR3 protein. Among hundreds of thousands of distinct CDR3 sequences listed, about 40% were seen once. This clonotype was counted only a few times.

This chain connects TRBV29-1 to TRBJ2-3, with 7 bases matching TRBD1. The sequenced material came from peripheral blood. The TCR sequence derives from an adult man with Graves' ophthalmopathy. In DNA, the CDR3 is TGCAGCGTTGCCACAGGGGAGGATACGCAGTATTTT. This gives the protein CSVATGEDTQYF.